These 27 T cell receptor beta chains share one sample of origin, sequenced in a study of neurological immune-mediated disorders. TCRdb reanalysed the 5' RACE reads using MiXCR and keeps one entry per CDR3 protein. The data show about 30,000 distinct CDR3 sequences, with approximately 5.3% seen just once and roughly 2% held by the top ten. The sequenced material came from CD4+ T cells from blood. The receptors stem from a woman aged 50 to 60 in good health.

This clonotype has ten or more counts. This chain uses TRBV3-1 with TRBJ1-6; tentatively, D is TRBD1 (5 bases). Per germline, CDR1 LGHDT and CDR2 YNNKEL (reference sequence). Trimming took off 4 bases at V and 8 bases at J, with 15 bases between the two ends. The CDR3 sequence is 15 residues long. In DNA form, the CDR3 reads TGTGCCAGCAGCCTACTACTCCTGGGGGATTCACCCCTCCACTTT. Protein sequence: CASSLLLLGDSPLHF.

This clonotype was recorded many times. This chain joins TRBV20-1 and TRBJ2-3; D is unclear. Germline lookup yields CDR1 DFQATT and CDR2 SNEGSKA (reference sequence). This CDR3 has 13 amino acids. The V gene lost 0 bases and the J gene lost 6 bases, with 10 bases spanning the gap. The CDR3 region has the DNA TGCAGTGCTAGAGATTCGGGCTGGGATACGCAGTATTTT. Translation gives CSARDSGWDTQYF.

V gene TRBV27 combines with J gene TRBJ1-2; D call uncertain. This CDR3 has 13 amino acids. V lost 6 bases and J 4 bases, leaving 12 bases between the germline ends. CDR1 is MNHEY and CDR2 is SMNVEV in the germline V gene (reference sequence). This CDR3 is CASSLKSGYGYTF. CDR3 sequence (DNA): TGTGCCAGCAGCCTCAAGTCAGGCTATGGCTACACCTTC.

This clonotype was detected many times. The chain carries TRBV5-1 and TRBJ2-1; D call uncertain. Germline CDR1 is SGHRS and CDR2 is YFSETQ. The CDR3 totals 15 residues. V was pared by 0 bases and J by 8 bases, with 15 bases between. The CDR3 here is CASSLDVGLVDEQFF. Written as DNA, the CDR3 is TGCGCCAGCAGCTTGGATGTGGGTTTAGTGGATGAGCAGTTCTTC.

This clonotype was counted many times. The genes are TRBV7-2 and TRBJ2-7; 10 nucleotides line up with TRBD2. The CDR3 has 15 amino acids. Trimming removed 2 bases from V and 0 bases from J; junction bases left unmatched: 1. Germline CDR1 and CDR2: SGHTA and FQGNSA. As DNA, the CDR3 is TGTGCCAGCAGCTTATCTAGCGGGAGCTCCTACGAGCAGTACTTC. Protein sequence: CASSLSSGSSYEQYF.

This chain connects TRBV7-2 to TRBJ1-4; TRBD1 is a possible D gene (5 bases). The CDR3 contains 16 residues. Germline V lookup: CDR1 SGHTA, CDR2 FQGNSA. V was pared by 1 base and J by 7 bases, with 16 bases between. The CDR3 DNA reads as TGTGCCAGCAGCTTAGGGGGTGGAGAGAGGGGTGAAAAACTGTTTTTT. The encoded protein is CASSLGGGERGEKLFF.

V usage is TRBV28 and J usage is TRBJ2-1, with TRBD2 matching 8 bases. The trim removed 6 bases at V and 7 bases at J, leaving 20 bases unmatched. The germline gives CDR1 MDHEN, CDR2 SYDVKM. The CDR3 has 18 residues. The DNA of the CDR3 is TGTGCCAGCAGCCATACCGGGACTAGAAAGAGGGACGGGAATGAGCAGTTCTTC. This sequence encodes CASSHTGTRKRDGNEQFF.

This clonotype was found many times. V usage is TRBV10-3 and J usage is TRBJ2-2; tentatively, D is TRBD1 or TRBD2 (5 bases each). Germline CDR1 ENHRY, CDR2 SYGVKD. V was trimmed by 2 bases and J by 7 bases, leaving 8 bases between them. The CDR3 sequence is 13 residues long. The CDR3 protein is CAISELGVGELFF. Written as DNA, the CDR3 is TGTGCCATCAGTGAGCTGGGGGTCGGGGAGCTGTTTTTT.

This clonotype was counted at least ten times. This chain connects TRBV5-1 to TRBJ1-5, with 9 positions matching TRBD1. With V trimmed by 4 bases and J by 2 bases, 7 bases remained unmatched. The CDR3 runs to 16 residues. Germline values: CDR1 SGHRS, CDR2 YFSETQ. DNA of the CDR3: TGCGCCAGCAGCGAAGGGACAGGGTTCGGCAATCAGCCCCAGCATTTT. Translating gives CASSEGTGFGNQPQHF.

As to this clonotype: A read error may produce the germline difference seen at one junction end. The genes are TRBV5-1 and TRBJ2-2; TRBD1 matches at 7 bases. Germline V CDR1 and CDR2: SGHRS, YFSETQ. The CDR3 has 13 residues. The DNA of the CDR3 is TGCGCCAGCAGTCCGCCGGACACAGGGGAGCTGATTTTT. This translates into CASSPPDTGELIF.

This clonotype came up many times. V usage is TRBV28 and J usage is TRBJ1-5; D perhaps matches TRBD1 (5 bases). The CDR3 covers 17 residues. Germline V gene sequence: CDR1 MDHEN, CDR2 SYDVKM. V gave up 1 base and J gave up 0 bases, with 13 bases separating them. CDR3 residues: CASSLSQGPISNQPQHF. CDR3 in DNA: TGTGCCAGCAGTTTATCCCAGGGACCCATTAGCAATCAGCCCCAGCATTTT.

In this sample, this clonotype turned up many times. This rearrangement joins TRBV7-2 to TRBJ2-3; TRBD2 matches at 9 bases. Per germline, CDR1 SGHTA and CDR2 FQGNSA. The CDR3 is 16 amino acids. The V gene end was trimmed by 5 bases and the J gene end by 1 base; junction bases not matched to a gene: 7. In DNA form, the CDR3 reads TGTGCCAGCAGCGCGATAGCGGGGGCCGGCACAGATACGCAGTATTTT. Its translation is CASSAIAGAGTDTQYF. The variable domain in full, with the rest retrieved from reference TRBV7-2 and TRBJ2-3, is GAGVSQSPSNKVTEKGKDVELRCDPISGHTALYWYRQSLGQGLEFLIYFQGNSAPDKSGLPSDRFSAERTGGSVSTLTIQRTQQEDSAVYLCASSAIAGAGTDTQYFGPGTRLTVL.

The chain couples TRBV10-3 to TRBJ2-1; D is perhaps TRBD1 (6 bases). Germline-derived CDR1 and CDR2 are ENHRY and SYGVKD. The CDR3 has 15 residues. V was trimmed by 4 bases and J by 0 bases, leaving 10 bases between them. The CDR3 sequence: CAISVGGLSYNEQFF. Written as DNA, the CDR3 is TGTGCCATCAGTGTTGGGGGCCTCTCCTACAATGAGCAGTTCTTC.

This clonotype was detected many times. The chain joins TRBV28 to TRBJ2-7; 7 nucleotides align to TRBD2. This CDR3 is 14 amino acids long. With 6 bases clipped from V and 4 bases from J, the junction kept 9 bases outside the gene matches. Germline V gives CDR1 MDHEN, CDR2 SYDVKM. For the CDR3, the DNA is TGTGCCAGCAGCACCGAGTCGGGGGGTTACGAGCAGTACTTC. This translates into CASSTESGGYEQYF.

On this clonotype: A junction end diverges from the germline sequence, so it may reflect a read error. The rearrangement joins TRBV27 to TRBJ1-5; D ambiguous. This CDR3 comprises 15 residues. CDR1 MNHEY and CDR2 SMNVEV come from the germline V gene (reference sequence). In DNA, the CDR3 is TGTGCAAGCAGTTTATCGCACAATAGCAATCAGGCCCAGCATTTT. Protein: CASSLSHNSNQAQHF.

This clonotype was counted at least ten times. CDR3 region: CASSLAGTASTDTQYF. CDR3 DNA sequence: TGCGCCAGCAGCTTGGCTGGGACAGCTAGCACAGATACGCAGTATTTT. This chain joins TRBV5-1 and TRBJ2-3, with 7 bases identical to TRBD1. V gave up 0 bases and J gave up 0 bases; unmatched junction bases: 4. Germline V gives CDR1 SGHRS, CDR2 YFSETQ. The CDR3 sequence is 16 residues long. Full variable domain (missing parts from reference TRBV5-1 and TRBJ2-3): KAGVTQTPRYLIKTRGQQVTLSCSPISGHRSVSWYQQTPGQGLQFLFEYFSETQRNKGNFPGRFSGRQFSNSRSEMNVSTLELGDSALYLCASSLAGTASTDTQYFGPGTRLTVL.

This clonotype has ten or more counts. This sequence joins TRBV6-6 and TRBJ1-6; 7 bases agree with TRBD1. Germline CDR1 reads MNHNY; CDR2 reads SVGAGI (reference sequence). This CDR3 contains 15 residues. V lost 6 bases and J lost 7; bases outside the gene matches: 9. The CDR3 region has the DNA TGTGCCAGCAGGGGAACAGGGGCGCGGAATTCACCCCTCCACTTT. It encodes CASRGTGARNSPLHF.

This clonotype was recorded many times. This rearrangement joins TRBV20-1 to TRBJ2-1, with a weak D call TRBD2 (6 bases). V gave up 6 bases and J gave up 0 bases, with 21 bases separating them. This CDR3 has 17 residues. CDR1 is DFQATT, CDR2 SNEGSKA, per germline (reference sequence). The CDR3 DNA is TGCAGTGCCCCTTTAAGGGCGGGGAGAAGCTCCTACAATGAGCAGTTCTTC. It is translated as CSAPLRAGRSSYNEQFF.

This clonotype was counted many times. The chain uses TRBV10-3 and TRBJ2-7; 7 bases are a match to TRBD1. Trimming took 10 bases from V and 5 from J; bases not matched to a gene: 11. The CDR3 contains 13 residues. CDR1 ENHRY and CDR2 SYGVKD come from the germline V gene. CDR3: CATRGDTGDEQYF. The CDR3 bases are TGTGCCACAAGGGGCGACACAGGGGACGAGCAGTACTTC.

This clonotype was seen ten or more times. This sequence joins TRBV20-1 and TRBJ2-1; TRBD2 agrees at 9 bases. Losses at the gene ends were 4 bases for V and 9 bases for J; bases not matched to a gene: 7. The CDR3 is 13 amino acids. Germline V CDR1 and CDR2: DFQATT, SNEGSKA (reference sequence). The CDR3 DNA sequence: TGCAGTGCTATGAGTAGCGGGAGTGGTGAGCAGTTCTTC. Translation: CSAMSSGSGEQFF.

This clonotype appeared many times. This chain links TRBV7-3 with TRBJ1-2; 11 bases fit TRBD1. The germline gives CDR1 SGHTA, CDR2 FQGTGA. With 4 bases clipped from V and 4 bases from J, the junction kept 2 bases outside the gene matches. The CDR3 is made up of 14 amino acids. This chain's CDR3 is CASSSGTGGYGYTF. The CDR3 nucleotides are TGTGCCAGCAGCTCCGGGACAGGGGGCTATGGCTACACCTTC.

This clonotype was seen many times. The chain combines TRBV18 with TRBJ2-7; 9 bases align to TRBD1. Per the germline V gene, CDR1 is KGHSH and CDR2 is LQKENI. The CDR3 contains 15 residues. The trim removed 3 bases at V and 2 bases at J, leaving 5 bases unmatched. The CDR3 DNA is TGTGCCAGCTCACCGGCGACAGGGGGTACCTACGAGCAGTACTTC. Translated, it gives CASSPATGGTYEQYF.

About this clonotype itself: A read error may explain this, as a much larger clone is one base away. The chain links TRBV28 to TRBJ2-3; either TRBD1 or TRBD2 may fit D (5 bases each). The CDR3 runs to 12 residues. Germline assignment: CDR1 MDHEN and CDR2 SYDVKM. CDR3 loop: CVSSFLAGGQYF. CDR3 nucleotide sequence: TGTGTCAGCAGTTTTCTAGCTGGGGGGCAGTATTTT.

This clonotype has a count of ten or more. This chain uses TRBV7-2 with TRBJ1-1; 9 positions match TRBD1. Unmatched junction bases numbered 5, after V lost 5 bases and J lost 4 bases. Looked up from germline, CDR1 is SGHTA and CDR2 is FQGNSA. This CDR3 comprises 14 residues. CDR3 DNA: TGTGCCAGCAGCAGGGACAGGGTGGGCACTGAAGCTTTCTTT. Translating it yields CASSRDRVGTEAFF.

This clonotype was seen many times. In DNA, the CDR3 is TGTGCCAGCAGTTTATCTCCTCCCGGGACTCAAGATGAGCAGTTCTTC. It codes for CASSLSPPGTQDEQFF. The chain uses TRBV27 and TRBJ2-1, with D possibly TRBD2 on 6 matching bases. This CDR3 has 16 residues. The germline V gene encodes CDR1 MNHEY and CDR2 SMNVEV (reference sequence). V was shortened by 0 bases and J by 8 bases, with 17 bases between the two germline ends.

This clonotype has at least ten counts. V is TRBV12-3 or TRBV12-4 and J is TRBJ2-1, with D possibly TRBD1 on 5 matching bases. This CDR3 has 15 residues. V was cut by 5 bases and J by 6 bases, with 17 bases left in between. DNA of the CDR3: TGTGCCAGCAGTCTTAGTGGGGCGGTGGGCAATGAGCAGTTCTTC. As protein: CASSLSGAVGNEQFF.

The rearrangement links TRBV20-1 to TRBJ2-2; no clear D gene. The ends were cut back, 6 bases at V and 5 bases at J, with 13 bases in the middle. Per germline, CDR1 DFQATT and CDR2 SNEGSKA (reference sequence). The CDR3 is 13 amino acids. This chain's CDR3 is CSAVGRRTGELFF. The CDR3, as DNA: TGCAGTGCGGTCGGCAGACGGACCGGGGAGCTGTTTTTT.